The entry below gives a single TCR beta chain sequence along with its context. Its target is not known. The CDR3 has 14 residues. Germline lookup yields CDR1 MNHNY and CDR2 SVGAGI (reference sequence). V shed 4 bases and J shed 4 bases, with 10 bases lying between them. This specimen belongs to a study of shared clonotypes between healthy human individuals. Across the whole study: Every donor yielded three CD4 naive, three CD4 memory, two CD8 naive and one CD8 memory plate.

The donors were all Caucasian adults (living in Nashville, Tennessee). Whole-study findings and limits: Naive subsets, compared against memory subsets, generally had larger estimated richness values. What rarefaction showed was incomplete sorted-subset sequencing despite large depth.

Sequenced by immunoSEQ multiplex PCR; TCRdb stores in-frame clones only, minus some. The sample lists a few million clones; approximately 94% were seen once. The clonotype originates from a man aged 18-30 years in good health. The sample was naive CD4+ T cells sorted from blood. The subset is: CD45RA+ positively selected. The chain employs TRBV6-6 and TRBJ2-2; D is uncertain. DNA of the CDR3: TGTGCCAGCAGTTCGGAAGTCGGCACCGGGGAGCTGTTTTTT. Amino acid sequence: CASSSEVGTGELFF.